This T cell receptor (beta chain) was recorded in a study of CD8 T cells in ankylosing spondylitis. The CDR3 has 14 amino acids. CDR1 is SGHRS, CDR2 YFSETQ, per germline. The ends were cut back, 3 bases at V and 2 bases at J, with 9 bases in the middle. Study-wide results and limits: Within matched ankylosing spondylitis synovial fluid, disease-linked clones were reportedly significantly enriched. In synovial fluid and blood from reactive arthritis, some motif variants were previously reported. Disease-linked clones bore a CD8+ phenotype, appearing relatively rarely in peripheral blood. A motif of 7 to 9 highly homologous TCR beta variants was seen as apparently characteristic of ankylosing spondylitis blood.

For TCR beta, libraries came from quantitative 5'-RACE with molecular barcodes. TCRdb reprocessed the 5' RACE reads via MiXCR and lists one record per CDR3 protein. The data contain 390,000 or so distinct CDR3 sequences, around 24% of them singletons. Comment on this clonotype: Its antigen is not known.

The rearrangement uses TRBV5-1 and TRBJ2-1; D is ambiguous. This receptor was identified in a male donor with ankylosing spondylitis. The sequencing input was blood, either unsorted or a sorted T cell fraction (not recorded which). The CDR3 DNA reads TGCGCCAGCAGCTCTCAGATTCCCTACAATGAGCAGTTCTTC. Its protein is CASSSQIPYNEQFF.